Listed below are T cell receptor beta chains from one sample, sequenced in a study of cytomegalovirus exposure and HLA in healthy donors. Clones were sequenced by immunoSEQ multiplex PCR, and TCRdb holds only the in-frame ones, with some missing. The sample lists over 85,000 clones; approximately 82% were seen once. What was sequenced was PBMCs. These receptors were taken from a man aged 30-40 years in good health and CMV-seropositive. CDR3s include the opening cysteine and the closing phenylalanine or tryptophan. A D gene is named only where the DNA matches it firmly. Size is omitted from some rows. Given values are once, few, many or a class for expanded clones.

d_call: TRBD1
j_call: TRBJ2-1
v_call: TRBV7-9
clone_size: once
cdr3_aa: CASSQGAINEQFF
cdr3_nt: TGTGCCAGCAGTCAGGGGGCTATCAATGAGCAGTTCTTC

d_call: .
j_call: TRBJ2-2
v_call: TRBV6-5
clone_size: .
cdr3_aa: CASSSQGPTGELFF
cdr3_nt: TGTGCCAGCAGCTCACAGGGACCCACCGGGGAGCTGTTTTTT

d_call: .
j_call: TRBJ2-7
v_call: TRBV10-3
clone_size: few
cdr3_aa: CAISERTSGGPGGEQYF
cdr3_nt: TGTGCCATCAGTGAGAGGACGAGTGGCGGGCCGGGCGGCGAGCAGTACTTC

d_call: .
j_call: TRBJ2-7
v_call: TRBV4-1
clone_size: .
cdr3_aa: CASSQEDTLSSYEQYF
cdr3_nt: TGCGCCAGCAGCCAAGAGGACACATTGAGCTCCTACGAGCAGTACTTC

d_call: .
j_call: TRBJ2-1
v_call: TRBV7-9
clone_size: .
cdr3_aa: CASSSNRVPYNEQFF
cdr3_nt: TGTGCCAGCAGCTCAAACAGGGTGCCCTACAATGAGCAGTTCTTC

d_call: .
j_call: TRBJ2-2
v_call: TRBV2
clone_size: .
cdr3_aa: CASSEVGGTGELFF
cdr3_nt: TGTGCCAGCAGTGAGGTGGGGGGCACCGGGGAGCTGTTTTTT

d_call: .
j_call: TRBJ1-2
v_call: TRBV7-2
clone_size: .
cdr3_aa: CASSLASAAGLYGYTF
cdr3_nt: TGTGCCAGCAGCTTAGCCTCGGCTGCGGGGTTGTATGGCTACACCTTC

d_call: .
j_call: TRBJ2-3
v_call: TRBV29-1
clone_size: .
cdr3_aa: CSAGDGADTQYF
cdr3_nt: TGCAGCGCGGGAGATGGAGCAGATACGCAGTATTTT

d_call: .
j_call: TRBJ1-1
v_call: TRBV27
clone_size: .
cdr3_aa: CASSLRVSTEAFF
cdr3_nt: TGTGCCAGCAGTCTCAGGGTGAGCACTGAAGCTTTCTTT

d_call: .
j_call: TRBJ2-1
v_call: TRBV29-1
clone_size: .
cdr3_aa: CSVNSGYGDNEQFF
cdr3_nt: TGCAGCGTGAATAGCGGTTACGGGGACAATGAGCAGTTCTTC

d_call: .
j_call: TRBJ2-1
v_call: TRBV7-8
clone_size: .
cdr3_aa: CASSLAHVSSYNEQFF
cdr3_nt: TGTGCCAGCAGCTTAGCGCATGTGAGCTCCTACAATGAGCAGTTCTTC

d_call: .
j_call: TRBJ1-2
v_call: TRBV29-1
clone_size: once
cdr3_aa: CSVDREDIYGYTF
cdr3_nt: TGCAGCGTTGACCGGGAAGATATCTATGGCTACACCTTC

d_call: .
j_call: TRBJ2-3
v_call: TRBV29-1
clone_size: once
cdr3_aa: CSVEWRVPDTQYF
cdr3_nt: TGCAGCGTTGAATGGAGGGTTCCAGATACGCAGTATTTT

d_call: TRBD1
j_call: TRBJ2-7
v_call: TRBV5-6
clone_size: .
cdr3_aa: CASSEGQASYEQYF
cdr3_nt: TGTGCCAGCAGCGAGGGACAGGCTTCCTACGAGCAGTACTTC

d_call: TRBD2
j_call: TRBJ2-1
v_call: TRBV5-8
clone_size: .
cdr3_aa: CASSVGGGYNEQFF
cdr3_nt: TGTGCCAGCAGCGTTGGCGGGGGGTACAATGAGCAGTTCTTC

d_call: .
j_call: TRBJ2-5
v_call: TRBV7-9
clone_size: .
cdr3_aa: CASMAPRETQYF
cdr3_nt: TGTGCCAGCATGGCCCCGCGGGAGACCCAGTACTTC

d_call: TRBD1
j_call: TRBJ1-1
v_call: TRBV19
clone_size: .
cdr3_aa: CASPPTDRDKEAFF
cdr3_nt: TGTGCCAGTCCCCCCACCGACAGGGATAAAGAAGCTTTCTTT

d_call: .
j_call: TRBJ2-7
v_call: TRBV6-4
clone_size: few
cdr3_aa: CASSDPQQGGYEQYF
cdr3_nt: TGTGCCAGCAGTGACCCGCAACAGGGCGGGTACGAGCAGTACTTC

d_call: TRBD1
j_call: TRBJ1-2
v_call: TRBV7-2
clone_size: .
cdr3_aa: CASSSDRGYYGYTF
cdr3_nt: TGTGCCAGCAGCTCCGACAGGGGTTACTATGGCTACACCTTC

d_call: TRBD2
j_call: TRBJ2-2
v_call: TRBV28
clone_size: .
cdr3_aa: CASTSPSGGTGELFF
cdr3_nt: TGTGCCAGCACCTCCCCTAGCGGGGGCACCGGGGAGCTGTTTTTT

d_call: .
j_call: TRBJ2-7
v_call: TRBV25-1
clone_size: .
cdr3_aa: CASSLDGYEQYF
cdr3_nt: TGTGCCAGCAGCCTAGACGGATACGAGCAGTACTTC

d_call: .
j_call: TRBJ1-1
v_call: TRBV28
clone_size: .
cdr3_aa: CASSSPTAMNTEAFF
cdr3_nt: TGTGCCAGCAGCTCCCCGACAGCCATGAACACTGAAGCTTTCTTT

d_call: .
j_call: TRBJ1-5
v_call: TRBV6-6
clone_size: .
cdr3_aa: CASSSRHLSNQPQHF
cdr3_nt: TGTGCCAGCAGTTCCCGACACCTTAGCAATCAGCCCCAGCATTTT

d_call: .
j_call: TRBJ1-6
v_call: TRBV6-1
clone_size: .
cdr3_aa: CASSEDSRANSPLHF
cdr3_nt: TGTGCCAGCAGTGAAGACAGCAGGGCGAATTCACCCCTCCACTTT

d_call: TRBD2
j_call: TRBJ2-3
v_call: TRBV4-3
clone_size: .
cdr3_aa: CASSQEGLDADTQYF
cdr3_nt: TGCGCCAGCAGCCAGGAGGGACTAGACGCAGATACGCAGTATTTT

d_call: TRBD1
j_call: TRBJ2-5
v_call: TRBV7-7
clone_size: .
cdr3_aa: CASSLTGQGLETQYF
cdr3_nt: TGTGCCAGCAGCTTAACGGGACAGGGTTTGGAGACCCAGTACTTC

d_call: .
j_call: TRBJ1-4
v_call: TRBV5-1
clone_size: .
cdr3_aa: CASSLGQALNEKLFF
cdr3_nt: TGCGCCAGCAGCTTGGGGCAGGCTCTTAATGAAAAACTGTTTTTT

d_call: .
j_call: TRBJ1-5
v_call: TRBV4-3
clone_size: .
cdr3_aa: CASSRLQGQPQHF
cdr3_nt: TGCGCCAGCAGCCGTCTACAGGGCCAGCCCCAGCATTTT

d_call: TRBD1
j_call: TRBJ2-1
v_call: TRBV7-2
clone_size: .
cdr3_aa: CASSEAGGPYNEQFF
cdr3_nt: TGTGCCAGCAGCGAAGCAGGGGGCCCCTACAATGAGCAGTTCTTC

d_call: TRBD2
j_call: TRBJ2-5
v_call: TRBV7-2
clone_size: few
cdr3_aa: CASSPRLGGGETQYF
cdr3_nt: TGTGCCAGCAGCCCGAGGCTTGGGGGAGGGGAGACCCAGTACTTC

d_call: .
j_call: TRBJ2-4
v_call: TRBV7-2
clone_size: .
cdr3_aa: CASSLGWRDIQYF
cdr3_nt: TGTGCCAGCAGCTTAGGTTGGAGGGACATTCAGTACTTC

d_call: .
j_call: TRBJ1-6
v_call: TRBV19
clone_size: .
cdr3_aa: CASSIRTYNSPLHF
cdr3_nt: TGTGCCAGTAGTATACGGACATATAATTCACCCCTCCACTTT

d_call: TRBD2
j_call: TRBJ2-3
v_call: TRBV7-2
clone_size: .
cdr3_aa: CASLWTSRGTQYF
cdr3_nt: TGTGCCAGCTTGTGGACTAGTCGCGGTACGCAGTATTTT

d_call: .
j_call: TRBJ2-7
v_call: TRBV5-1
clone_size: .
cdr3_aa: CASSQGGGSVYEQYF
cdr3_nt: TGCGCCAGCAGTCAAGGGGGGGGTTCGGTCTACGAGCAGTACTTC

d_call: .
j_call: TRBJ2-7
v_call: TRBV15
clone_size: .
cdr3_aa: CATSRGQLQTYEQYF
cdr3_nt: TGTGCCACCAGCAGAGGACAGCTACAAACCTACGAGCAGTACTTC

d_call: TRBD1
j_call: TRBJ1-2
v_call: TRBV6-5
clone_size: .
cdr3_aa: CASSYGQGRGYTF
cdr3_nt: TGTGCCAGCAGTTATGGACAGGGTCGTGGCTACACCTTC

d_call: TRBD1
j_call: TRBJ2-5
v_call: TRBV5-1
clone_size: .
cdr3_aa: CASSWAPGQGQETQYF
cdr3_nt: TGCGCCAGCAGCTGGGCTCCGGGACAGGGGCAAGAGACCCAGTACTTC

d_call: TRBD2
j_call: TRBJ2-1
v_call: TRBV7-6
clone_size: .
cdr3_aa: CASTPFHGLAVRYNEQFF
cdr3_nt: TGTGCCAGCACACCCTTCCACGGGCTAGCGGTCCGGTACAATGAGCAGTTCTTC

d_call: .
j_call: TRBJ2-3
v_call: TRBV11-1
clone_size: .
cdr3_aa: CASSGSGGGITDTQYF
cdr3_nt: TGTGCCAGCAGCGGGTCGGGTGGGGGCATAACAGATACGCAGTATTTT

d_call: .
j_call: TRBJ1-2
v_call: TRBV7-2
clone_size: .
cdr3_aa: CASSLGGGGAGYGYTF
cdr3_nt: TGTGCCAGCAGCTTAGGGGGAGGGGGAGCGGGCTATGGCTACACCTTC

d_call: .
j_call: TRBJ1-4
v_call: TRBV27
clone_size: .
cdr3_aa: CASRRGGDEKLFF
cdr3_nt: TGTGCCAGCCGCAGGGGTGGTGATGAAAAACTGTTTTTT

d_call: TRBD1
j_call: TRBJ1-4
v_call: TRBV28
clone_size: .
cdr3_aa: CASRPGQGGEWEKLFF
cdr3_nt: TGTGCCAGCAGGCCCGGCCAGGGGGGAGAATGGGAAAAACTGTTTTTT

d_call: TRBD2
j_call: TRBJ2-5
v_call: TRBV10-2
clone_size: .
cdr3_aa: CASSATSGGAQTQYF
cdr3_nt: TGCGCCAGCAGTGCGACTAGCGGGGGGGCGCAGACCCAGTACTTC

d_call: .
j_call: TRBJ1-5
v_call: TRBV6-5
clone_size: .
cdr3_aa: CASSMMEGQPQHF
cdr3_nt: TGTGCCAGCAGTATGATGGAGGGGCAGCCCCAGCATTTT

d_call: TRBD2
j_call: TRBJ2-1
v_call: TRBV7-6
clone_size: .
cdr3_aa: CASSLVRASGGDYNEQFF
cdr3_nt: TGTGCCAGCAGCTTAGTTAGGGCTAGCGGGGGGGACTACAATGAGCAGTTCTTC

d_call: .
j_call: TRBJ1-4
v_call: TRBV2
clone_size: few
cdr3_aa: CASKVLATNEKLFF
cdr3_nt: TGTGCCAGCAAGGTCCTAGCAACTAATGAAAAACTGTTTTTT

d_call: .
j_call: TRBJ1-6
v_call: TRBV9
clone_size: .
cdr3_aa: CASSPASSYNSPLHF
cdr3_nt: TGTGCCAGCTCCCCCGCTAGCTCCTATAATTCACCCCTCCACTTT

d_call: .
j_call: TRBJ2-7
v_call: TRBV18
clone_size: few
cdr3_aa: CASSPSGNSYEQYF
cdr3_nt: TGTGCCAGCTCACCATCAGGGAACAGTTACGAGCAGTACTTC

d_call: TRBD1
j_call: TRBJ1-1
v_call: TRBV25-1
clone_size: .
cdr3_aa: CASSDPGGADTEAFF
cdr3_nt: TGTGCCAGCAGTGACCCAGGGGGCGCGGACACTGAAGCTTTCTTT

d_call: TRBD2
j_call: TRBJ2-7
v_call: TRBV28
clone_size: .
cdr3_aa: CASSLGAGSEQYF
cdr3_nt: TGTGCCAGCAGTCTCGGAGCGGGAAGCGAGCAGTACTTC

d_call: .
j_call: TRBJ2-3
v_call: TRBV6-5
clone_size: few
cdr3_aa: CASSLEGSRTDTQYF
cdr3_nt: TGTGCCAGCAGCCTCGAGGGCAGCCGCACAGATACGCAGTATTTT

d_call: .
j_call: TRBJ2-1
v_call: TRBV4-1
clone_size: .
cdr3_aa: CASTLLAGLYNEQFF
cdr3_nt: TGCGCCAGCACCCTTCTGGCGGGCTTATACAATGAGCAGTTCTTC

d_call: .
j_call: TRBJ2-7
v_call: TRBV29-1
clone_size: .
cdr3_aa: CSVEGASRDPYEQYF
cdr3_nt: TGCAGCGTTGAAGGAGCTAGCCGGGATCCCTACGAGCAGTACTTC

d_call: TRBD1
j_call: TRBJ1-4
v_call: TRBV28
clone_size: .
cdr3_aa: CASSRTGGNEKLFF
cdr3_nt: TGTGCCAGCAGCCGGACAGGCGGTAATGAAAAACTGTTTTTT

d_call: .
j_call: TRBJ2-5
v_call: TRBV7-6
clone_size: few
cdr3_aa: CASSIQETQYF
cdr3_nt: TGTGCCAGCAGCATACAAGAGACCCAGTACTTC

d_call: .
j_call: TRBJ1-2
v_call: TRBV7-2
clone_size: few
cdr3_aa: CASSPVGVPYGYTF
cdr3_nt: TGTGCCAGCAGCCCAGTGGGCGTCCCCTATGGCTACACCTTC

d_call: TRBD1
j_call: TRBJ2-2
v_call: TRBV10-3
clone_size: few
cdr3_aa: CANGQGEAGELFF
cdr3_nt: TGTGCCAACGGACAGGGGGAGGCCGGGGAGCTGTTTTTT